Here is one TCR beta chain with its context. These data are taken from a study of cytomegalovirus exposure and HLA in healthy donors. This table comes from immunoSEQ multiplex PCR, and its TCRdb copy is limited to in-frame clones, with some not included. The table has some 130,000 clones, 86% seen once; the top ten hold roughly 3%. Unmatched junction bases numbered 11, after V lost 5 bases and J lost 7 bases. Germline CDR1 is SEHNR and CDR2 is FQNEAQ (reference sequence). This CDR3 region has 14 residues. Material: PBMCs. The receptor's source is a man aged 18-30 years in good health and CMV-seronegative. J is TRBJ2-7 and V is TRBV7-9; 7 bases line up with TRBD1. In nucleotides, the CDR3 is TGTGCCAGCAGCCCAGACAGGGCGAATGTTGAGCAGTACTTC. Residues: CASSPDRANVEQYF.